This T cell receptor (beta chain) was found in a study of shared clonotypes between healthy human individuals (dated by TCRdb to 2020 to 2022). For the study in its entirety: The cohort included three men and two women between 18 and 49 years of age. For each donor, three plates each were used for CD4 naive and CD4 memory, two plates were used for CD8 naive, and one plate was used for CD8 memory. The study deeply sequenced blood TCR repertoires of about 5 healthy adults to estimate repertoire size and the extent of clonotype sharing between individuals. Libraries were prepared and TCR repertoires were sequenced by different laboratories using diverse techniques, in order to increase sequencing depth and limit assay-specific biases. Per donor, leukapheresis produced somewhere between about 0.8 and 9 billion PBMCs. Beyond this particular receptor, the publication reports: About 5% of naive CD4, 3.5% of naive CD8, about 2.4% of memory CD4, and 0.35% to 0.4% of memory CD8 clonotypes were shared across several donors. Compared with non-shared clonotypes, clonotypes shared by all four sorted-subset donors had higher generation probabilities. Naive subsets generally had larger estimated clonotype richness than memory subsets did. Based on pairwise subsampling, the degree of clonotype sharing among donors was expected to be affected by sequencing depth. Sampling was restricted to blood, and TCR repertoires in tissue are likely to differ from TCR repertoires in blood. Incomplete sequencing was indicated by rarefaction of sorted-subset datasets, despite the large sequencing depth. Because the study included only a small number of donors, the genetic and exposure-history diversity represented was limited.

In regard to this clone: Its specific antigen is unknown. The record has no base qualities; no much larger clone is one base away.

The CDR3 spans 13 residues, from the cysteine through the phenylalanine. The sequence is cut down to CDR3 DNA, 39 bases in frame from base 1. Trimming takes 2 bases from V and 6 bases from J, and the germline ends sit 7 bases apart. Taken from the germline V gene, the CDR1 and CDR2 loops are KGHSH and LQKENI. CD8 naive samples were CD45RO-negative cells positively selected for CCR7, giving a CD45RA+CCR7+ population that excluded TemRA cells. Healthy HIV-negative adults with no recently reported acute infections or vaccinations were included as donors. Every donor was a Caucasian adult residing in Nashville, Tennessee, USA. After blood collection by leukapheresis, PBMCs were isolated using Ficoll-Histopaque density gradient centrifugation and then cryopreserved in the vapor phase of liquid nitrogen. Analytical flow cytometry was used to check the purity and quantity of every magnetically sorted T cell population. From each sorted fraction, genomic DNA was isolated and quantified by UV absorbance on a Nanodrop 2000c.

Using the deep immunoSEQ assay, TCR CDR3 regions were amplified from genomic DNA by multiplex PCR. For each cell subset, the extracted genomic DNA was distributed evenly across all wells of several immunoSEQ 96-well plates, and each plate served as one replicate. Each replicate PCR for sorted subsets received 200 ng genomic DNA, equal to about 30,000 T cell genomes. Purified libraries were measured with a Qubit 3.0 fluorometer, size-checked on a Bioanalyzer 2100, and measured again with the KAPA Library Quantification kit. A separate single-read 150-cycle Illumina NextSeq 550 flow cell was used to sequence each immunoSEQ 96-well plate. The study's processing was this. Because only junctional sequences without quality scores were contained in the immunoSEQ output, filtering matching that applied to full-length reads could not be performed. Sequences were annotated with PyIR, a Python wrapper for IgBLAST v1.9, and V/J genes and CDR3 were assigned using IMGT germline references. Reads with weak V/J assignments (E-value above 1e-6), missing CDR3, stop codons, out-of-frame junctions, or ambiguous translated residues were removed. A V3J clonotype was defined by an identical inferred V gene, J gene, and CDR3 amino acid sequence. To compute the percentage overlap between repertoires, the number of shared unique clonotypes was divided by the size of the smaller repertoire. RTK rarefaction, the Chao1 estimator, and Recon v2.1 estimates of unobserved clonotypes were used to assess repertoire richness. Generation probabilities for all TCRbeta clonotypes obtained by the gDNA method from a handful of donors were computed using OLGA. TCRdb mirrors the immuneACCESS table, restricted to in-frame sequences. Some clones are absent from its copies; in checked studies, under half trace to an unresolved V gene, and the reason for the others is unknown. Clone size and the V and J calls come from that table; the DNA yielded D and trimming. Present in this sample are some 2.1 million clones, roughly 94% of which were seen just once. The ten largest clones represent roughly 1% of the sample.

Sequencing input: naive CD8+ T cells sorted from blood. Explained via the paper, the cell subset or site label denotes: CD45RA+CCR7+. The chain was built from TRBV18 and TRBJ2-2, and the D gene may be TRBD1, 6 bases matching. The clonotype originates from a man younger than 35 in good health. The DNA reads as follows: TGTGCCAGCTCACCAGGGACACCCGGGGAGCTGTTTTTT. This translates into CASSPGTPGELFF. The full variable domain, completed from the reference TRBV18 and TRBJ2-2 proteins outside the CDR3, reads NAGVMQNPRHLVRRRGQEARLRCSPMKGHSHVYWYRQLPEEGLKFMVYLQKENIIDESGMPKERFSAEFPKEGPSILRIQQVVRGDSAAYFCASSPGTPGELFFGEGSRLTVL.